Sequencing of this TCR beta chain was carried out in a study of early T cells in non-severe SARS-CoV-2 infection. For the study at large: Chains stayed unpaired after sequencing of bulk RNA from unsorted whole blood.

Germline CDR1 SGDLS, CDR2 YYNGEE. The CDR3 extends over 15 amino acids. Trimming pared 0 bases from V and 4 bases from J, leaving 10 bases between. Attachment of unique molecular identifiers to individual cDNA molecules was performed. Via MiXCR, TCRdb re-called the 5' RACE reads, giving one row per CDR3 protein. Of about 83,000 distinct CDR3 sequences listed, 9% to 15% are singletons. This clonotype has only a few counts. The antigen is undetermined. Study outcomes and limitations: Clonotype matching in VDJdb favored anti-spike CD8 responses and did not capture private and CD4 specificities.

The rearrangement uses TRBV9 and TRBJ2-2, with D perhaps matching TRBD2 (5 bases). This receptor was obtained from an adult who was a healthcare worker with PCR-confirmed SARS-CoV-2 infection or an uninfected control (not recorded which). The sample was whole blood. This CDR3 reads CASSVAPGFTGELFF. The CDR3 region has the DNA TGTGCCAGCAGCGTAGCCCCGGGGTTCACCGGGGAGCTGTTTTTT. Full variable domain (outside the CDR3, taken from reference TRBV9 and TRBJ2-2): DSGVTQTPKHLITATGQRVTLRCSPRSGDLSVYWYQQSLDQGLQFLIQYYNGEERAKGNILERFSAQQFPDLHSELNLSSLELGDSALYFCASSVAPGFTGELFFGEGSRLTVL.